This paragraph reports one T cell receptor beta chain. The record originates from a study of OX40 agonist ivuxolimab in advanced cancers. Trimming cost V 4 bases and J 2 bases, with 9 bases left between them. This CDR3 comprises 15 residues. Germline CDR1 and CDR2: MNHEY and SVGAGI. Some clones are missing from TCRdb's copy, which holds only in-frame ones; the method was immunoSEQ multiplex PCR. The sample holds some 140,000 clones; about 92% are singletons and the top ten take approximately 0.99%. Sample: CD4+ or CD8+ T cells sorted from blood, taken in a trial of the OX40 agonist ivuxolimab. The TCR comes from an adult with an advanced solid tumor such as melanoma, head and neck, liver or kidney cancer. The V and J genes are TRBV6-5 and TRBJ1-6; no reliable D call. DNA for the CDR3: TGTGCCAGCAGTTCCACCGGGCCCTATAATTCACCCCTCCACTTT. Protein: CASSSTGPYNSPLHF.